This entry lists 18 T cell receptor beta chains sequenced from one sample in a study of cytomegalovirus exposure and HLA in healthy donors (TCRdb year 2017). The method was the immunoSEQ multiplex PCR assay. For the multiplex PCR, a mixture combining 60 forward primers for TCR Vbeta segments and 13 reverse primers for TCR Jbeta segments was used. The immuneACCESS repertoire file appears here via TCRdb, limited to in-frame rearrangements. These files lack a portion of the clones; in checked studies, under half of the deficit traces to unresolved V genes, and the cause of the others is not known. This sample has 150,000 to 200,000 clones in its table, and less than 90% of those were observed once. The ten largest clonotypes hold about 6.3% of the sample. Sequences were obtained from PBMCs. These receptors all come from a male donor in good health and CMV-seropositive.

The chain carries TRBV19 and TRBJ2-1, with 14 nucleotides matching TRBD2. V shed 3 bases, J shed 0 bases, and the junction held 4 bases outside the gene matches. The CDR3 is made up of 18 amino acids. The V gene's germline CDR1 is LNHDA and CDR2 SQIVND (reference sequence). CDR3 loop: CASSMGLAGASSYNEQFF. The CDR3, as DNA: TGTGCCAGTAGTATGGGACTAGCGGGAGCGAGCTCCTACAATGAGCAGTTCTTC.

This sequence joins TRBV7-2 and TRBJ2-7, with D possibly being TRBD2 (7 bases). Germline loops: CDR1 SGHTA, CDR2 FQGNSA. Trimming removed 3 bases from V and 5 bases from J, with 14 bases in between. This CDR3 region has 14 residues. CDR3: CASSFRGGHDEQYF. CDR3 in DNA: TGTGCCAGCAGCTTTAGGGGGGGACACGACGAGCAGTACTTC. The full variable domain, rest sourced from reference TRBV7-2 and TRBJ2-7, is GAGVSQSPSNKVTEKGKDVELRCDPISGHTALYWYRQSLGQGLEFLIYFQGNSAPDKSGLPSDRFSAERTGGSVSTLTIQRTQQEDSAVYLCASSFRGGHDEQYFGPGTRLTVT.

The chain links TRBV10-3 to TRBJ2-7; tentatively, D is TRBD2 (6 bases). Trimming pared 3 bases from V and 6 bases from J, leaving 15 bases between. The CDR3 totals 14 residues. Germline CDR1 ENHRY, CDR2 SYGVKD. CDR3 loop: CAISDRTSSTEQYF. The CDR3 DNA sequence: TGTGCCATCAGTGACCGTACTAGCAGTACCGAGCAGTACTTC.

The chain recombines TRBV11-3 with TRBJ2-2, with 14 bases that match TRBD2. V shed 5 bases and J 4 bases; nucleotides not matched to a gene: 9. Germline lookup yields CDR1 SGHNT and CDR2 YENEEA. The CDR3 loop spans 18 amino acids. The CDR3 reads CASSTGGLAGVATGELFF. For the CDR3, the DNA is TGTGCCAGCAGCACAGGGGGACTAGCGGGAGTGGCCACCGGGGAGCTGTTTTTT. The full variable domain, with the rest looked up from reference TRBV11-3 and TRBJ2-2, is EAGVVQSPRYKIIEKKQPVAFWCNPISGHNTLYWYLQNLGQGPELLIRYENEEAVDDSQLPKDRFSAERLKGVDSTLKIQPAELGDSAVYLCASSTGGLAGVATGELFFGEGSRLTVL.

The rearrangement joins TRBV5-6 to TRBJ2-1; 8 bases line up with TRBD1. V gave up 0 bases and J gave up 6 bases; unmatched junction bases: 2. This CDR3 has 14 residues. CDR1 and CDR2 from the germline V gene are SGHDT and YYEEEE. CDR3 amino acids: CASSLGTGGNEQFF. CDR3 DNA sequence: TGTGCCAGCAGCTTGGGAACAGGGGGCAATGAGCAGTTCTTC.

The chain carries TRBV6-5 and TRBJ1-1; 10 bases are shared with TRBD1. Germline values: CDR1 MNHEY, CDR2 SVGAGI. The length of the CDR3 is 14 residues. The junction had 1 base not matched to a gene; V was cut back by 6 bases and J by 0 bases. The CDR3 DNA follows: TGTGCCAGCAGGGGACAGGGGCTGAACACTGAAGCTTTCTTT. As protein: CASRGQGLNTEAFF.

This clone was observed a few times. This chain joins TRBV19 and TRBJ2-1, with D maybe TRBD2 (5 bases). The V gene's germline CDR1 is LNHDA and CDR2 SQIVND (reference sequence). Trimming pared 5 bases from V and 5 bases from J, leaving 10 bases between. This CDR3 contains 13 residues. CDR3 sequence: CASSLTGNNEQFF. The CDR3 DNA sequence: TGTGCCAGTAGTCTGACCGGGAACAATGAGCAGTTCTTC.

In this sample, this clone turned up once. This chain connects TRBV4-3 to TRBJ1-4, with a tentative D call TRBD1 (6 bases). The CDR3 is made up of 17 amino acids. V dropped 4 bases and J dropped 4 bases, with 19 bases sitting between them. Looked up from germline, CDR1 is LGHNA and CDR2 is YSLEER. The CDR3 DNA sequence: TGCGCCAGCAGCCCGCGCGGGGGCGGTGGCCATAATGAAAAACTGTTTTTT. Translated: CASSPRGGGGHNEKLFF.

The chain employs TRBV10-3 and TRBJ1-3; D is ambiguous. The CDR3 is made up of 13 amino acids. Trimming cost V 10 bases and J 4 bases, with 14 bases left between them. Germline CDR1 ENHRY, CDR2 SYGVKD. CDR3 region: CATCREPGNTIYF. The DNA for the CDR3 is TGTGCCACCTGTAGGGAGCCGGGAAACACCATATATTTT.

The chain carries TRBV7-9 and TRBJ1-1, with D possibly TRBD1 on 5 matching bases. Germline V lookup: CDR1 SEHNR, CDR2 FQNEAQ (reference sequence). Between the trimmed V and J ends, which lost 5 bases and 4 bases, there was a span of 11 bases. The CDR3 loop spans 13 amino acids. CDR3 sequence: CASSTSTVTEAFF. CDR3 DNA: TGTGCCAGCAGCACCTCGACAGTCACTGAAGCTTTCTTT.

This sequence joins TRBV9 and TRBJ2-3; D is undetermined. Germline loops: CDR1 SGDLS, CDR2 YYNGEE. This CDR3 has 12 amino acids. V was cut by 5 bases and J by 4 bases, with 8 bases left in between. CDR3 residues: CASSTQADTQYF. The CDR3 nucleotides are TGTGCCAGCAGTACCCAGGCAGATACGCAGTATTTT.

CDR3 region: CASSLVAGPSTDTQYF. Written as DNA, the CDR3 is TGTGCCAGCAGCTTGGTGGCGGGGCCCAGCACAGATACGCAGTATTTT. V is TRBV5-6 and J is TRBJ2-3; weak D call: TRBD2 (6 bases). Per germline, CDR1 SGHDT and CDR2 YYEEEE. This CDR3 region has 16 residues. Trimming cost V 0 bases and J 0 bases, with 11 bases left between them.

The chain has TRBV6-1 and TRBJ1-2; 9 bases are a match to TRBD1. The CDR3 has 14 residues. Germline lookup yields CDR1 MNHNS and CDR2 SASEGT. Unmatched junction bases numbered 1, after V lost 1 base and J lost 4 bases. CDR3 nucleotide sequence: TGTGCCAGCAGTGAAGGGACAGGGGTCTATGGCTACACCTTC. Translating gives CASSEGTGVYGYTF.

This chain joins TRBV2 and TRBJ2-5; the match to TRBD2 covers 8 bases. The germline gives CDR1 SNHLY, CDR2 FYNNEI. There are 16 residues in the CDR3. V gave up 1 base and J gave up 4 bases; unmatched junction bases: 8. The CDR3 loop is CASSEEGWREVETQYF. For the CDR3, the DNA is TGTGCCAGCAGTGAAGAGGGGTGGCGGGAGGTAGAGACCCAGTACTTC.

The chain has TRBV11-3 and TRBJ2-7; D remains unclear. CDR3 length: 13 amino acids. With 1 base removed from V and 0 bases from J, the gap between germline ends came to 4 bases. The germline V gene encodes CDR1 SGHNT and CDR2 YENEEA. CDR3 protein: CASSLATSYEQYF. DNA for the CDR3: TGTGCCAGCAGCTTAGCTACCTCCTACGAGCAGTACTTC.

The J gene is TRBJ2-7, the V gene TRBV10-3, with 7 bases lining up with TRBD1. The CDR3 loop spans 14 amino acids. V was pared by 4 bases and J by 1 base, with 4 bases of the junction left unmatched. Germline V gene data show CDR1 as ENHRY and CDR2 as SYGVKD. The CDR3 spells CAISGRDRSYEQYF. In nucleotides, the CDR3 is TGTGCCATCAGTGGCCGGGACAGATCCTACGAGCAGTACTTC.

The chain recombines TRBV25-1 with TRBJ2-5; possibly TRBD2 for D (7 bases). CDR1 and CDR2 (germline): MGHDK, SYGVNS. The CDR3 runs 15 residues. V was shortened by 1 base and J by 5 bases, with 14 bases between the two germline ends. In DNA, the CDR3 is TGTGCCAGCAGTGAATGGGGGGGGCAGGGGGAGACCCAGTACTTC. This gives the protein CASSEWGGQGETQYF.

This clone was detected once. The CDR3 DNA follows: TGTGCCAGCAGGATAAGCGGGAGCACAGATACGCAGTATTTT. Protein: CASRISGSTDTQYF. The chain carries TRBV6-5 and TRBJ2-3, with a tentative D call TRBD2 (6 bases). The CDR3 contains 14 residues. Germline CDR1 MNHEY, CDR2 SVGAGI. V gave up 6 bases and J gave up 0 bases, with 10 bases separating them.